This record looks at one T cell receptor (beta chain) sequence and its context. TCRdb keeps only in-frame clones here, not all; method: immunoSEQ multiplex PCR. The data show around 400,000 clones, 80% to 90% seen once. The CDR3 sequence is 13 residues long. CDR1 is LGHDT and CDR2 is YNNKEL in the germline V gene (reference sequence). The V end was cut by 6 bases, the J end by 0 bases, with 8 bases between. These data originate in a study of blood T cell repertoires in COVID-19. Enrollment of patients from Seattle took place during active infection, with longitudinal follow-up. The genes are TRBV3-1 (or the pseudogene TRBV3-2) and TRBJ1-1; D gene ambiguous. The sequence derives from a woman aged 60 to 75 with COVID-19, enrolled during active disease. Source material: peripheral blood. The CDR3 region has the DNA TGTGCCAGCAGTCCTCAGGTGAACACTGAAGCTTTCTTT. Its translation is CASSPQVNTEAFF.